This T cell receptor (beta chain) was documented in a study of identical twins. As concerns this clonotype: Its antigen is unknown.

The cDNA had a unique molecular identifier and a template-switch universal primer site. Each CDR3 protein is one row after TCRdb ran MiXCR on the 5' RACE reads. The data hold under 1 million distinct CDR3 sequences, with roughly 12% observed a single time. Study-wide results and caveats: Out-of-frame alpha sequences common to twins were enriched for low generation probability.

Another study also made use of these data, one on yellow fever vaccine responses in identical twins.

The specimen sequenced was PBMCs. This clonotype originated in a woman younger than 30 in good health.

The CDR3 DNA sequence: TGCAGTGGAGGGCCCGGGGCCACAGATACGCAGTATTTT. As protein: CSGGPGATDTQYF. The V and J genes are TRBV20-1 and TRBJ2-3; D tentatively reads TRBD1 or TRBD2 (5 bases each). Germline CDR1 DFQATT, CDR2 SNEGSKA (reference sequence). With 7 bases removed from V and 2 bases from J, the gap between germline ends came to 13 bases. The CDR3 contains 13 residues.